The 28 T cell receptor beta chains below were found in one sample sequenced in a study of blood T cells in healthy people across ages. For the second PCR, which ran for 7 to 11 cycles, a sample-barcoded 5' primer and a J-beta primer mix were used. One entry per CDR3 protein results from TCRdb running MiXCR on the 5' RACE reads. The sample shows hundreds of thousands of distinct CDR3 sequences, roughly 56% of them seen only once. The sequencing input was blood. These receptors all stem from a man in his forties in good health.

This clonotype was seen just once. The chain is built from TRBV20-1 and TRBJ1-2, with D possibly TRBD1 on 5 matching bases. The CDR3 spans 15 residues. V lost 5 bases, J lost 6 bases, and 22 bases lay in between. CDR1 is DFQATT and CDR2 is SNEGSKA in the germline V gene (reference sequence). This chain's CDR3 is CSAPAQQGLPNGYTF. CDR3 bases: TGCAGTGCTCCAGCCCAGCAGGGACTACCGAATGGCTACACCTTC.

The chain couples TRBV5-1 to TRBJ2-3, with D unresolved. The germline gives CDR1 SGHRS, CDR2 YFSETQ. The CDR3 length is 15 residues. The V end was cut by 4 bases, the J end by 0 bases, with 12 bases between. CDR3 amino acids: CASSRWGTSTDTQYF. The CDR3 region has the DNA TGCGCCAGCAGCCGCTGGGGAACTAGCACAGATACGCAGTATTTT.

This clonotype showed up just a few times. The rearrangement uses TRBV6-2 or TRBV6-3 and TRBJ1-2; D is unclear. This CDR3 spans 18 amino acids. V lost 0 bases to trimming and J lost 1 base, with 18 bases between them. In germline, CDR1 is MNHEY, CDR2 SVGEGT. The CDR3 sequence is CASSYSIPDGNNNYGYTF. The DNA of the CDR3 is TGTGCCAGCAGTTACTCGATTCCTGATGGAAACAATAACTATGGCTACACCTTC.

The chain joins TRBV4-1 to TRBJ1-2, with D maybe TRBD1 (5 bases). The CDR3 consists of 20 residues. With 3 bases removed from V and 2 bases from J, the gap between germline ends came to 28 bases. Germline-derived CDR1 and CDR2 are MGHRA and YSYEKL. The CDR3 sequence is CASSHILKNRSWFKNYGYTF. CDR3 bases: TGCGCCAGCAGCCACATCTTAAAGAACAGGAGCTGGTTCAAAAACTATGGCTACACCTTC.

In its sample, this clonotype was seen a few times. The V call is TRBV27, the J call TRBJ1-1, with 9 bases identical to TRBD1. This CDR3 has 14 residues. The germline V gene has CDR1 MNHEY and CDR2 SMNVEV (reference sequence). V was pared by 5 bases and J by 3 bases, with 4 bases of the junction left unmatched. In DNA form, the CDR3 reads TGTGCCAGCAGTCTCGGACAGGGGTACACTGAAGCTTTCTTT. The encoded protein is CASSLGQGYTEAFF.

This clonotype was counted a few times. The J gene is TRBJ2-7, the V gene TRBV15; 8 bases line up with TRBD1. The end of the DNA aligns better with TRBJ2-5, so the J call may be wrong. Looked up from germline, CDR1 is LNHNV and CDR2 is YYDKDF (reference sequence). This CDR3 is 15 amino acids long. CDR3 region: CATSYRDRNKETQYF. CDR3 coding DNA: TGTGCCACCAGCTACCGGGACAGGAATAAAGAGACCCAGTACTTC.

The chain carries TRBV6-2 or TRBV6-3 and TRBJ2-1; a weak D match, TRBD2 (6 bases). The CDR3 spans 15 residues. Germline lookup yields CDR1 MNHEY and CDR2 SVGEGT. Trimming stripped 7 bases from V and 0 bases from J, with 13 bases between. The CDR3, as DNA: TGTGCCAGCACTGCGGGACCGTCCTCCTACAATGAGCAGTTCTTC. This translates into CASTAGPSSYNEQFF.

The chain recombines TRBV15 with TRBJ2-1; D call uncertain. The germline V gene encodes CDR1 LNHNV and CDR2 YYDKDF (reference sequence). V was trimmed by 5 bases and J by 5 bases, leaving 16 bases between them. This CDR3 spans 15 amino acids. In DNA, the CDR3 is TGTGCCACCAGCCGACGCGCGGAAACAGACAATGAGCAGTTCTTC. This encodes CATSRRAETDNEQFF.

The J gene is TRBJ1-5, the V gene TRBV9; D unresolved. This CDR3 is 15 amino acids long. Deletions cut 0 bases from V and 3 bases from J, with 10 bases between. Per germline, CDR1 SGDLS and CDR2 YYNGEE. CDR3: CASSVDILDNQPQHF. The CDR3 DNA reads as TGTGCCAGCAGCGTAGATATCCTCGACAATCAGCCCCAGCATTTT.

The chain links TRBV5-5 to TRBJ2-7; D gene unclear. CDR1 SGHKS and CDR2 YYEKEE come from the germline V gene (reference sequence). V lost 0 bases and J lost 8, with 15 bases in between. The CDR3 covers 14 residues. CDR3 DNA sequence: TGTGCCAGCAGCTTGGGAGGACCCGGGTGTAAGCAGTACTTC. This translates into CASSLGGPGCKQYF.

In DNA, the CDR3 is TGCGCCAGCAGCCAATCCCCATCGGACAGGGTTGGCCGGCCCCAGCATTTT. Translation gives CASSQSPSDRVGRPQHF. This rearrangement joins TRBV4-1 to TRBJ1-5; 8 bases are shared with TRBD1. The CDR3 length is 17 residues. The germline gives CDR1 MGHRA, CDR2 YSYEKL. V dropped 2 bases and J dropped 9; count of bases not matched to a gene: 15.

This chain links TRBV6-2 or TRBV6-3 with TRBJ2-6, with 9 bases that match TRBD1. After removal of 6 bases from V and 0 bases from J, the junction contained 6 bases not matched to a gene. Germline V gene lookup returns CDR1 MNHEY and CDR2 SVGEGT. This CDR3 is built from 17 residues. CDR3 in amino acids: CASSAGTGPSGANVLTF. In DNA form, the CDR3 reads TGTGCCAGCAGCGCGGGGACAGGGCCCTCTGGGGCCAACGTCCTGACTTTC.

V is TRBV5-1 and J is TRBJ1-6; TRBD1 agrees at 9 bases. The CDR3 sequence is 15 residues long. Germline trimming cut 6 bases from V and 5 bases from J; bases unmatched to any gene: 6. The V gene's germline CDR1 is SGHRS and CDR2 YFSETQ. CDR3 sequence (DNA): TGCGCCAGCACCCAAAGGACAGGGGATAATTCACCCCTCCACTTT. This gives the protein CASTQRTGDNSPLHF.

The chain joins TRBV20-1 to TRBJ1-5; no clear D. CDR1 and CDR2 (germline): DFQATT, SNEGSKA (reference sequence). The CDR3 is 16 amino acids. Trimming took 6 bases from V and 0 from J, leaving 18 bases between them. The CDR3 sequence is CSASCPQLYSNQPQHF. The CDR3 DNA is TGCAGTGCATCCTGTCCGCAGCTTTATAGCAATCAGCCCCAGCATTTT.

This clonotype was seen only once. J is TRBJ2-6 and V is TRBV28; 10 bases agree with TRBD1. V was pared by 5 bases and J by 2 bases, with 9 bases of the junction left unmatched. The CDR3 extends over 18 amino acids. CDR1 and CDR2 from the germline V gene are MDHEN and SYDVKM. The CDR3 here is CASSPLGGQGTGANVLTF. CDR3 DNA sequence: TGTGCCAGCAGTCCCTTGGGGGGACAGGGGACTGGGGCCAACGTCCTGACTTTC.

This chain joins TRBV12-3 or TRBV12-4 and TRBJ2-3, with 10 bases fitting TRBD1. The CDR3 is made up of 16 amino acids. V trimming: 3 bases; J trimming: 3 bases; junction bases outside the gene matches: 6. In nucleotides, the CDR3 is TGTGCCAGCAGTTTCACCCCGGGACAGGGGACAGATACGCAGTATTTT. Translating gives CASSFTPGQGTDTQYF.

The gene calls are TRBV5-1 and TRBJ2-7; possibly TRBD2 for D (5 bases). The V and J ends lost 0 bases and 2 bases respectively, with 9 bases between them. Germline CDR1 is SGHRS and CDR2 is YFSETQ. The CDR3 is 14 amino acids. The CDR3 DNA reads as TGCGCCAGCAGCTTGGAGAGCGGACCCTACGAGCAGTACTTC. Its translation is CASSLESGPYEQYF.

V is TRBV5-1 and J is TRBJ2-5; unclear D gene. In germline, CDR1 is SGHRS, CDR2 YFSETQ. This CDR3 spans 14 amino acids. V lost 0 bases and J 13 bases, leaving 19 bases between the germline ends. The CDR3 protein is CASSLAMLGEWRYF. DNA for the CDR3: TGCGCCAGCAGCTTGGCCATGCTTGGCGAATGGCGGTACTTC.

A few counts support this clonotype. This chain connects TRBV13 to TRBJ2-7; D is unresolved. Between the trimmed V and J ends, which lost 0 bases and 2 bases, there was a span of 5 bases. The CDR3 is made up of 13 amino acids. Germline CDR1 PRHDT, CDR2 FYEKMQ (reference sequence). CDR3 bases: TGTGCCAGCAGCTTAGGACAGCCCTACGAGCAGTACTTC. It translates to CASSLGQPYEQYF.

This clonotype showed up just a few times. V gene TRBV6-6 combines with J gene TRBJ2-7; 10 bases match TRBD1. The CDR3 length is 15 residues. The junction had 3 bases not matched to a gene; V was cut back by 1 base and J by 3 bases. The germline CDR1 and CDR2 sequences are MNHNY and SVGAGI (reference sequence). The CDR3 coding sequence is TGTGCCAGCAGTTACTACGGACAGGGGGGCTACGAGCAGTACTTC. Its protein is CASSYYGQGGYEQYF.

This clonotype showed up just a few times. The CDR3 nucleotides are TGCAGCGCTGTTAGCGGGGAGGGACCCTACGAGCAGTACTTC. Protein sequence: CSAVSGEGPYEQYF. The chain has TRBV29-1 and TRBJ2-7, with TRBD2 matching over 8 bases. The CDR3 spans 14 residues. V shed 7 bases and J 2 bases; nucleotides not matched to a gene: 10. Germline loops: CDR1 SQVTM, CDR2 ANQGSEA.

In this sample, this clonotype turned up many times. A junction boundary mismatches the germline segment, possibly from a read error. The chain links TRBV7-2 to TRBJ2-7, with TRBD2 identical over 10 bases. The germline V gene has CDR1 SGHTA and CDR2 FQGNSA. The CDR3 runs to 14 residues. In nucleotides, the CDR3 is TGCGCCAGCAGCCGGACTAGCGGCTCCTACGAGCAGTACTTC. It encodes CASSRTSGSYEQYF. Based on the CDR3 plus reference TRBV7-2 and TRBJ2-7, the full variable domain is GAGVSQSPSNKVTEKGKDVELRCDPISGHTALYWYRQSLGQGLEFLIYFQGNSAPDKSGLPSDRFSAERTGGSVSTLTIQRTQQEDSAVYLCASSRTSGSYEQYFGPGTRLTVT.

This clonotype came up a few times. This chain joins TRBV6-6 and TRBJ2-7; 8 bases match TRBD2. The CDR3 spans 15 residues. The junction had 14 bases not matched to a gene; V was cut back by 7 bases and J by 6 bases. The V gene's germline CDR1 is MNHNY and CDR2 SVGAGI (reference sequence). This CDR3 reads CASTLGGTSPSEQYF. The CDR3, as DNA: TGTGCCAGCACCCTAGGGGGGACTAGTCCTTCCGAGCAGTACTTC.

This chain links TRBV29-1 with TRBJ2-2; 7 bases align to TRBD1. Germline V CDR1 and CDR2: SQVTM, ANQGSEA. The CDR3 contains 10 residues. CDR3 sequence reads: CRQGPGELFF. The CDR3, as DNA: TGCAGACAGGGGCCCGGGGAGCTGTTTTTT.

This rearrangement joins TRBV5-1 to TRBJ2-5; D is unresolved. Germline V gives CDR1 SGHRS, CDR2 YFSETQ. V was clipped by 4 bases and J by 2 bases, with 12 bases between them. The CDR3 has 14 residues. The CDR3 DNA reads as TGCGCCAGCAGCGTGAGACCCCCTCAAGAGACCCAGTACTTC. This gives the protein CASSVRPPQETQYF.

The chain joins TRBV29-1 to TRBJ2-1, with 10 bases matching TRBD1. In germline, CDR1 is SQVTM, CDR2 ANQGSEA. After removal of 0 bases from V and 9 bases from J, the junction contained 11 bases not matched to a gene. The CDR3 covers 16 residues. CDR3 nucleotides: TGCAGCGTTGAAGATCCGGGACAGGGGAGAACGTTTGAGCAGTTCTTC. It yields the protein CSVEDPGQGRTFEQFF.

This rearrangement joins TRBV2 to TRBJ1-1; 7 bases align to TRBD1. CDR1 SNHLY and CDR2 FYNNEI come from the germline V gene. This CDR3 is built from 12 residues. The V segment lost 6 bases and the J segment 7 bases; nucleotides outside the gene matches: 5. CDR3 in DNA: TGTGCCAGCAGAGAGACAGGGTTTGAAGCTTTCTTT. Translated: CASRETGFEAFF.

The chain combines TRBV29-1 with TRBJ2-3; 14 bases are shared with TRBD2. Germline V CDR1 and CDR2: SQVTM, ANQGSEA. The ends lost 7 bases at V and 2 bases at J; junction bases unmatched: 14. This CDR3 contains 18 residues. Written as DNA, the CDR3 is TGCAGCGCCGAGGCGACTAGCGGGGGGGCGATCATCACAGATACGCAGTATTTT. As protein: CSAEATSGGAIITDTQYF.